The 19 T cell receptor beta chains reported below all come from one sample, sequenced in a study of T cells after posttransplantation cyclophosphamide. The protocol was immunoSEQ multiplex PCR, while the TCRdb copy is restricted to in-frame clones and leaves out a portion. The record shows around 35,000 clones for this sample, with no singletons present. The material sequenced was PBMCs. The receptors shown here come from a woman aged 45-60 years in good health and a related stem cell transplant donor.

This clone was found many times. The chain employs TRBV7-9 and TRBJ1-2; the D is unclear. The CDR3 covers 13 residues. The V end lost 1 base, the J end lost 6 bases, and 9 bases lay between the germline ends. Germline values: CDR1 SEHNR, CDR2 FQNEAQ (reference sequence). This CDR3 is CASSLDTQNGYTF. CDR3 nucleotides: TGTGCCAGCAGCTTAGACACCCAGAATGGCTACACCTTC.

In its sample, this clone was seen many times. J is TRBJ1-2 and V is TRBV6-1, with no clear D. The V end lost 7 bases, the J end lost 0 bases, and 12 bases lay between the germline ends. The CDR3 is 14 amino acids. In germline, CDR1 is MNHNS, CDR2 SASEGT. The CDR3 sequence: CASTPDSANYGYTF. For the CDR3, the DNA is TGTGCCAGCACCCCTGACTCAGCTAACTATGGCTACACCTTC.

This clone has a count of ten or more. This chain connects TRBV11-1 to TRBJ2-5; D not certain. V was shortened by 5 bases and J by 1 base, with 11 bases between the two germline ends. The CDR3 has 14 amino acids. Germline lookup yields CDR1 SGHAT and CDR2 FQDESV (reference sequence). This CDR3 is CASSQNKGQETQYF. CDR3 DNA sequence: TGTGCCAGCAGCCAAAACAAGGGCCAAGAGACCCAGTACTTC. Supplemented by reference TRBV11-1 and TRBJ2-5, the full variable domain reads EAEVAQSPRYKITEKSQAVAFWCDPISGHATLYWYRQILGQGPELLVQFQDESVVDDSQLPKDRFSAERLKGVDSTLKIQPAELGDSAMYLCASSQNKGQETQYFGPGTRLLVL.

V and J are TRBV29-1 and TRBJ1-1, with 11 bases fitting TRBD1. The trim removed 3 bases at V and 12 bases at J, leaving 18 bases unmatched. This CDR3 is built from 16 residues. Per germline, CDR1 SQVTM and CDR2 ANQGSEA. As DNA, the CDR3 is TGCAGCGTTGATCGAAGGGACAGGGGGTTTTTGGTTCCGACTTTCTTT. This codes for CSVDRRDRGFLVPTFF.

This clone was seen ten or more times. This sequence joins TRBV10-3 and TRBJ2-7; the D gene is possibly TRBD2 (5 bases). V lost 2 bases to trimming and J lost 0 bases, with 17 bases between them. The CDR3 has 17 amino acids. Germline CDR1 is ENHRY and CDR2 is SYGVKD. The CDR3 bases are TGTGCCATCAGTGAGAGTACGGTCCTAGCCTTCTCCTACGAGCAGTACTTC. This sequence encodes CAISESTVLAFSYEQYF.

This clone was seen repeatedly, ten times or more. The J gene is TRBJ2-3, the V gene TRBV7-3, with TRBD1 matching over 7 bases. Trimming at V came to 5 bases and at J to 4 bases, leaving 12 bases not matched to a gene. The V gene's germline CDR1 is SGHTA and CDR2 FQGTGA. The CDR3 runs 16 residues. CDR3 sequence reads: CASSPKQGPLSDTQYF. CDR3 in DNA: TGTGCCAGCAGCCCTAAACAGGGGCCTCTTTCAGATACGCAGTATTTT.

Ten or more counts support this clone. The chain joins TRBV11-2 to TRBJ1-4; possibly TRBD1 for D (6 bases). The CDR3 consists of 17 residues. V dropped 4 bases and J dropped 2 bases, with 17 bases sitting between them. In germline, CDR1 is SGHAT, CDR2 FQNNGV. CDR3 loop: CASSSFTGSKTNEKLFF. Written as DNA, the CDR3 is TGTGCCAGCAGCTCCTTTACAGGGTCGAAGACTAATGAAAAACTGTTTTTT.

This clone was recorded at least ten times. The genes are TRBV28 and TRBJ1-1; D not resolved. Trimming shortened V by 3 bases and J by 11 bases, and 10 bases separated the two germline ends. This CDR3 comprises 11 residues. Germline assignment: CDR1 MDHEN and CDR2 SYDVKM. The CDR3 coding sequence is TGTGCCAGCAGTTTTATGTACCAGGCTTTCTTT. Its protein product is CASSFMYQAFF.

This clone was counted ten times or more. The chain employs TRBV12-3 or TRBV12-4 and TRBJ1-5, with TRBD1 as a possible D gene (6 bases). This CDR3 is 14 amino acids long. V shed 10 bases and J shed 0 bases, with 13 bases lying between them. The CDR3 region is CAITQGNSNQPQHF. CDR3 coding DNA: TGTGCCATTACACAGGGAAATAGCAATCAGCCCCAGCATTTT.

This clone was seen many times. This chain connects TRBV11-2 to TRBJ2-1; TRBD2 aligns across 12 bases. V shed 5 bases, J shed 4 bases, and the junction held 3 bases outside the gene matches. This CDR3 spans 15 amino acids. Germline V CDR1 and CDR2: SGHAT, FQNNGV. CDR3 in amino acids: CASSLGLAGYNEQFF. The CDR3 DNA follows: TGTGCCAGCAGCCTCGGACTAGCGGGGTACAATGAGCAGTTCTTC.

This clone was seen repeatedly, ten times or more. CDR3 amino acids: CASSLRQASYEQYF. The CDR3 nucleotides are TGTGCCAGCAGCCTACGACAGGCCTCCTACGAGCAGTACTTC. This sequence joins TRBV5-6 and TRBJ2-7; D is possibly TRBD1 (6 bases). Germline V gene lookup returns CDR1 SGHDT and CDR2 YYEEEE. The CDR3 totals 14 residues. V lost 4 bases to trimming and J lost 0 bases, with 11 bases between them. The whole variable domain, remainder taken from reference TRBV5-6 and TRBJ2-7, is DAGVTQSPTHLIKTRGQQVTLRCSPKSGHDTVSWYQQALGQGPQFIFQYYEEEERQRGNFPDRFSGHQFPNYSSELNVNALLLGDSALYLCASSLRQASYEQYFGPGTRLTVT.

This clone has more than one count but fewer than ten. This chain connects TRBV9 to TRBJ2-7; 10 nucleotides line up with TRBD2. The CDR3 totals 17 residues. The germline CDR1 and CDR2 sequences are SGDLS and YYNGEE. V lost 3 bases and J lost 7; bases outside the gene matches: 16. CDR3: CASSAHGNPGLAKEQYF. The CDR3, as DNA: TGTGCCAGCAGCGCCCATGGGAATCCGGGACTAGCGAAAGAGCAGTACTTC.

J is TRBJ2-2 and V is TRBV5-1; 9 nucleotides line up with TRBD2. Germline loops: CDR1 SGHRS, CDR2 YFSETQ. The CDR3 spans 15 residues. Unmatched junction bases numbered 4, after V lost 4 bases and J lost 3 bases. CDR3 in amino acids: CASSASGTYTGELFF. In nucleotides, the CDR3 is TGCGCCAGCAGCGCTAGCGGGACCTACACCGGGGAGCTGTTTTTT. Together with reference TRBV5-1 and TRBJ2-2, the CDR3 gives the full variable domain: KAGVTQTPRYLIKTRGQQVTLSCSPISGHRSVSWYQQTPGQGLQFLFEYFSETQRNKGNFPGRFSGRQFSNSRSEMNVSTLELGDSALYLCASSASGTYTGELFFGEGSRLTVL.

This clone appeared many times. The chain uses TRBV11-3 and TRBJ2-1, with D possibly being TRBD1 (6 bases). Germline CDR1 reads SGHNT; CDR2 reads YENEEA. This CDR3 spans 15 amino acids. V was cut by 5 bases and J by 1 base, with 12 bases left in between. The chain's CDR3 is CASSRQVDSYNEQFF. As DNA, the CDR3 is TGTGCCAGCAGCCGACAGGTGGATTCCTACAATGAGCAGTTCTTC.

This clone was seen at least ten times. The V gene is TRBV5-6, the J gene TRBJ2-1; D perhaps matches TRBD1 (5 bases). Trimming removed 0 bases at V and 4 bases at J, with 11 bases between. This CDR3 is built from 15 residues. CDR1 SGHDT and CDR2 YYEEEE come from the germline V gene. Written as DNA, the CDR3 is TGTGCCAGCAGCTTGGTTTACAGGACGTACAATGAGCAGTTCTTC. It yields the protein CASSLVYRTYNEQFF. Full variable domain (remainder filled in from reference TRBV5-6 and TRBJ2-1): DAGVTQSPTHLIKTRGQQVTLRCSPKSGHDTVSWYQQALGQGPQFIFQYYEEEERQRGNFPDRFSGHQFPNYSSELNVNALLLGDSALYLCASSLVYRTYNEQFFGPGTRLTVL.

This clone was seen more than once but under ten times. The V call is TRBV30, the J call TRBJ2-7, with 9 bases matching TRBD2. From germline, CDR1 is GTSNPN and CDR2 SVGIG (reference sequence). The V segment lost 0 bases and the J segment 3 bases; nucleotides outside the gene matches: 9. The CDR3 length is 16 residues. This CDR3 is CAWSVPSGGTYYEQYF. In DNA, the CDR3 is TGTGCCTGGAGTGTCCCGAGCGGGGGGACATACTACGAGCAGTACTTC.

This clone was recorded at least ten times. The chain employs TRBV27 and TRBJ2-7; 7 bases are a match to TRBD2. The germline V gene has CDR1 MNHEY and CDR2 SMNVEV (reference sequence). V dropped 5 bases and J dropped 2; count of bases not matched to a gene: 6. The length of the CDR3 is 14 residues. The CDR3 DNA is TGTGCCAGCAGTGGGCGGGAGCCACCCTACGAGCAGTACTTC. Translated: CASSGREPPYEQYF.

This clone showed up many times. V and J are TRBV7-9 and TRBJ1-5; TRBD1 might be the D (6 bases). CDR3 length equals 18 residues. CDR1 and CDR2 from the germline V gene are SEHNR and FQNEAQ (reference sequence). DNA of the CDR3: TGTGCAAGTCGCTTAGGTTACGGGAGACAGACAGGCTGTCAGCCCCAGCATTTT. Translated, it gives CASRLGYGRQTGCQPQHF.

This clone was found many times. J is TRBJ2-7 and V is TRBV7-9; 9 bases agree with TRBD2. Per germline, CDR1 SEHNR and CDR2 FQNEAQ (reference sequence). CDR3 length: 15 amino acids. Trimming took 4 bases from V and 4 from J; bases not matched to a gene: 8. In nucleotides, the CDR3 is TGTGCCAGCAGCTCTACCGGGACTAGCAGATACGAGCAGTACTTC. Translation gives CASSSTGTSRYEQYF.